The clone carrying this TCR beta chain was seen a single time. The study ran its PCR with 60 Vbeta and 13 Jbeta primers. TCRdb keeps only in-frame clones here, not all; method: immunoSEQ multiplex PCR. The sample lists roughly 90,000 clones, roughly 84% seen once, with approximately 2.3% in the top ten. V was pared by 0 bases and J by 1 base, with 9 bases between. CDR1 is KGHSH and CDR2 is LQKENI in the germline V gene. The CDR3 contains 15 residues. This sample stems from a study of cytomegalovirus exposure and HLA in healthy donors. V and J are TRBV18 and TRBJ1-1, with D perhaps TRBD1 (5 bases). What was sequenced was PBMCs. This sequence was found in a man aged 18 to 35 in good health and CMV-seronegative. The CDR3 reads CASSPPNTGNTEAFF. The CDR3 DNA reads TGTGCCAGCTCACCACCGAACACAGGGAACACTGAAGCTTTCTTT.